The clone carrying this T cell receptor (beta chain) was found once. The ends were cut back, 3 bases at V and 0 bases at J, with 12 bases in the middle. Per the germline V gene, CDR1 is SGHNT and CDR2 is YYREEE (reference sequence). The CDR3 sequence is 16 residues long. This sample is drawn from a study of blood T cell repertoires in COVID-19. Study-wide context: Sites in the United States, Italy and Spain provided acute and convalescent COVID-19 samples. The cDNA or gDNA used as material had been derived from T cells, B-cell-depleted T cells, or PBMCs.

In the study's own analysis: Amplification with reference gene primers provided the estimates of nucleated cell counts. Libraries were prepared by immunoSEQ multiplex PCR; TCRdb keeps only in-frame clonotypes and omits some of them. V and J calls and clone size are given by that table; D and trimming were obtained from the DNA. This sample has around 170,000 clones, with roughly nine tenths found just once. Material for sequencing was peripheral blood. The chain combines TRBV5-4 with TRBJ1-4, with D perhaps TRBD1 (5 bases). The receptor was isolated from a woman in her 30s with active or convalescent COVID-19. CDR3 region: CASSSSRGATNEKLFF. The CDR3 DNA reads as TGTGCCAGCAGCTCCTCGCGGGGGGCAACTAATGAAAAACTGTTTTTT.